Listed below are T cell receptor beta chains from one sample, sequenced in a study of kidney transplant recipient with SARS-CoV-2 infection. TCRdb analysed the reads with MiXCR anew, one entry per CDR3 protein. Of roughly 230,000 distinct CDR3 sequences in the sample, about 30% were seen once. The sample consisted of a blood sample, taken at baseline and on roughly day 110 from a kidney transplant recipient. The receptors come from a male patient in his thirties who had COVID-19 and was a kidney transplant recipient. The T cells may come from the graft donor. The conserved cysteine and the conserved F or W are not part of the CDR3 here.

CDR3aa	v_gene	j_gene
ASSQGSRMTGSRETQY	TRBV4-3	TRBJ2-5
VIRGSGAYNEQF	TRBV10-3	TRBJ2-1
SARDIQREGLEQY	TRBV20-1	TRBJ2-7
ASRKRELTDTQY	TRBV19	TRBJ2-3
ASSDRVSQPQH	TRBV19	TRBJ1-5
APSLGGRNEQF	TRBV25-1	TRBJ2-1
SVAPGHEQY	TRBV29-1	TRBJ2-7
ASSLNLLASYNKQF	TRBV5-6	TRBJ2-1
ASRNGGTPRKTYGYT	TRBV12-2	TRBJ1-2
ASKTGGNTEAF	TRBV7-2	TRBJ1-1